This T cell receptor (beta chain) was documented in a study of control samples from healthy donors and cancer patients. Assay used: immunoSEQ multiplex PCR; TCRdb lists only in-frame clones, some missing. The sample records 100,000 to 150,000 clones, roughly 92% being singletons. Trimming pared 0 bases from V and 1 base from J, leaving 9 bases between. The CDR3 totals 15 residues. Germline assignment: CDR1 SGDLS and CDR2 YYNGEE. The receptor was isolated from a man younger than 35 in good health. J is TRBJ2-3 and V is TRBV9; possibly TRBD2 for D (5 bases). What was sequenced was blood. The CDR3 coding sequence is TGTGCCAGCAGCGTAGGGCTAGCTGGCACAGATACGCAGTATTTT. Its protein product is CASSVGLAGTDTQYF. Using reference TRBV9 and TRBJ2-3 for the parts outside the CDR3, the full variable domain is DSGVTQTPKHLITATGQRVTLRCSPRSGDLSVYWYQQSLDQGLQFLIQYYNGEERAKGNILERFSAQQFPDLHSELNLSSLELGDSALYFCASSVGLAGTDTQYFGPGTRLTVL.